This T cell receptor beta chain was recovered during a study of T cells in Graves' hyperthyroidism and ophthalmopathy. The overall study: Any treatment followed the collection of peripheral blood at initial diagnosis.

RNA transcripts were the template for amplifying TCR beta CDR3 regions. TCR CDR3 regions were first amplified by RT-PCR with HTBI primers. Each CDR3 protein is one row after TCRdb ran MiXCR on the multiplex PCR reads. Of around 700,000 distinct CDR3 sequences detected, under 45% appear once; the ten largest clones hold around 30%. This clonotype was recorded many times. What it binds is not known. Uncontrolled infection, other autoimmune disease, pregnancy or lactation disqualified patients from enrolment. Clinicians diagnosed patients from clinical symptoms, serum thyroxine and TRAb, thyroid ultrasound and orbital computed tomography. Per the germline V gene, CDR1 is LNHDA and CDR2 is SQIVND (reference sequence). The CDR3 spans 13 residues. Trimming at V came to 3 bases and at J to 3 bases, leaving 1 base not matched to a gene. Whole-study findings and limits: The authors' 13 V-J model separated ophthalmopathy from stable hyperthyroidism.

The TCR comes from a woman between 40 and 50 years old with Graves' hyperthyroidism. Material for sequencing was blood. The chain links TRBV19 to TRBJ2-7; 8 bases map to TRBD2. The CDR3: CASSITSGYEQYF. CDR3 sequence (DNA): TGTGCCAGTAGTATCACTAGCGGCTACGAGCAGTACTTC.